This entry features one TCR beta chain sequence. A multiplex PCR was run with 60 Vbeta primers and 13 Jbeta primers. The table came from immunoSEQ multiplex PCR; TCRdb's copy has only in-frame clones and leaves some out. This table has roughly 200,000 clones, 70% to 85% appearing once. This sample is part of a study of cytomegalovirus exposure and HLA in healthy donors. Trimming shortened V by 4 bases and J by 3 bases, and 10 bases separated the two germline ends. CDR3 length: 14 residues. The germline V gene has CDR1 SGHRS and CDR2 YFSETQ. The material sequenced was PBMCs. The genes are TRBV5-1 and TRBJ2-2; D unresolved. The source of this sequence is a woman between 40 and 55 years old in good health and CMV-seronegative. CDR3 region: CASSPLEDTGELFF. In nucleotides, the CDR3 is TGCGCCAGCAGCCCACTCGAGGACACCGGGGAGCTGTTTTTT. The full variable domain, in which reference TRBV5-1 and TRBJ2-2 provide the parts outside the CDR3, is KAGVTQTPRYLIKTRGQQVTLSCSPISGHRSVSWYQQTPGQGLQFLFEYFSETQRNKGNFPGRFSGRQFSNSRSEMNVSTLELGDSALYLCASSPLEDTGELFFGEGSRLTVL.